This T cell receptor beta chain appears in the sequencing data of a study of blood T cell repertoires in COVID-19. On the study more broadly: The cDNA or gDNA used as material had been derived from T cells, B-cell-depleted T cells, or PBMCs.

Repertoires were generated with immunoSEQ multiplex PCR, while TCRdb's copy carries only in-frame clones and drops some. Of approximately 300,000 clones in the sample, 90% were seen once. CDR1 LNHDA and CDR2 SQIVND come from the germline V gene (reference sequence). The ends were cut back, 5 bases at V and 9 bases at J, with 24 bases in the middle. This CDR3 is 16 amino acids long. Seattle participants joined during active infection and were tracked over time. This TCR derives from a woman in her twenties or thirties with COVID-19, enrolled during active disease. Sequencing input: peripheral blood. This sequence joins TRBV19 and TRBJ2-3, with unresolved D. The CDR3 reads CASSPRRQVILGTQYF. The CDR3 DNA follows: TGTGCCAGTAGTCCCCGCCGGCAGGTAATCCTCGGAACGCAGTATTTT.